Listed below are T cell receptor beta chains from one sample, sequenced in a study of shared clonotypes between healthy human individuals. Using immunoSEQ multiplex PCR, the repertoire was profiled, and TCRdb retains in-frame clones only, with some absent. The sample contains about 530,000 clones, roughly 79% of which appear only once. Specimen: PBMCs. These receptors came from a woman aged 35 to 49 in good health. Some clones in this sample may be carry-over from other donors' samples. CDR3s include the opening cysteine and the closing phenylalanine or tryptophan. The D gene is left open where the match is weak. Some rows mark clone size as missing; the rest say once, few, many or name a class of expanded clone.

clone_size: NA; v_call: TRBV4-1; d_call: TRBD2; j_call: TRBJ2-1; cdr3_aa: CASSQGTSINEQFF; cdr3_nt: TGCGCCAGCAGCCAAGGGACTAGCATAAATGAGCAGTTCTTC
clone_size: NA; v_call: TRBV11-1; d_call: NA; j_call: TRBJ2-3; cdr3_aa: CASSSTSYLYTDTQYF; cdr3_nt: TGTGCCAGCAGCTCAACATCTTACCTCTACACAGATACGCAGTATTTT
clone_size: NA; v_call: TRBV7-8; d_call: TRBD2; j_call: TRBJ2-2; cdr3_aa: CASRLPGLVSPGELFF; cdr3_nt: TGTGCCAGCCGGTTGCCGGGACTAGTCTCCCCCGGGGAGCTGTTTTTT
clone_size: NA; v_call: TRBV28; d_call: NA; j_call: TRBJ2-7; cdr3_aa: CASRPLPRGIPYEQYF; cdr3_nt: TGTGCCAGCAGACCCCTCCCCCGGGGGATTCCCTACGAGCAGTACTTC
clone_size: once; v_call: TRBV7-6; d_call: TRBD1; j_call: TRBJ2-7; cdr3_aa: CASSLSRTGGYEQYF; cdr3_nt: TGTGCCAGCAGCCTCTCCCGGACAGGGGGCTACGAGCAGTACTTC
clone_size: NA; v_call: TRBV27; d_call: TRBD2; j_call: TRBJ2-7; cdr3_aa: CASSLWAAGAYEQYF; cdr3_nt: TGTGCCAGCAGTTTGTGGGCAGCGGGGGCCTACGAGCAGTACTTC
clone_size: NA; v_call: TRBV30; d_call: NA; j_call: TRBJ1-1; cdr3_aa: CAWRSKWEAFF; cdr3_nt: TGTGCCTGGAGGTCTAAGTGGGAAGCTTTCTTT
clone_size: NA; v_call: TRBV2; d_call: NA; j_call: TRBJ2-5; cdr3_aa: CASQFDLFRETQYF; cdr3_nt: TGTGCCAGCCAATTTGATTTGTTTCGGGAGACCCAGTACTTC
clone_size: NA; v_call: TRBV10-3; d_call: TRBD1; j_call: TRBJ1-2; cdr3_aa: CAIQTGTNYGYTF; cdr3_nt: TGTGCCATCCAGACAGGGACTAACTATGGCTACACCTTC
clone_size: many; v_call: TRBV10-2; d_call: NA; j_call: TRBJ2-7; cdr3_aa: CASGEWHYYEQYF; cdr3_nt: TGCGCCAGCGGTGAATGGCACTACTACGAGCAGTACTTC
clone_size: NA; v_call: TRBV7-2; d_call: NA; j_call: TRBJ2-7; cdr3_aa: CASRRWGSESYEQYF; cdr3_nt: TGTGCCAGCAGACGCTGGGGGAGCGAATCCTACGAGCAGTACTTC
clone_size: NA; v_call: TRBV5-1; d_call: NA; j_call: TRBJ2-7; cdr3_aa: CASSLVGRGGSYEQYF; cdr3_nt: TGCGCCAGCAGCTTGGTCGGGAGAGGAGGGTCCTACGAGCAGTACTTC
clone_size: NA; v_call: TRBV7-7; d_call: TRBD2; j_call: TRBJ2-5; cdr3_aa: CASSQAGGGETQYF; cdr3_nt: TGTGCCAGCAGCCAAGCGGGAGGGGGGGAGACCCAGTACTTC
clone_size: NA; v_call: TRBV10-3; d_call: NA; j_call: TRBJ1-2; cdr3_aa: CAIRTINYGYTF; cdr3_nt: TGTGCCATAAGGACTATTAACTATGGCTACACCTTC
clone_size: NA; v_call: TRBV7-8; d_call: TRBD1; j_call: TRBJ2-1; cdr3_aa: CASSSVLDRGYNEQFF; cdr3_nt: TGTGCCAGCAGCTCCGTGCTTGACAGGGGCTACAATGAGCAGTTCTTC
clone_size: NA; v_call: TRBV11-2; d_call: NA; j_call: TRBJ2-2; cdr3_aa: CASSSWAGADGELFF; cdr3_nt: TGTGCCAGCAGCTCCTGGGCGGGGGCGGACGGGGAGCTGTTTTTT
clone_size: NA; v_call: TRBV7-2; d_call: NA; j_call: TRBJ2-7; cdr3_aa: CASSVDTGLYEQYF; cdr3_nt: TGTGCCAGCAGCGTAGACACAGGCCTCTACGAGCAGTACTTC
clone_size: NA; v_call: TRBV27; d_call: NA; j_call: TRBJ2-5; cdr3_aa: CASRIRPQETQYF; cdr3_nt: TGTGCCAGCAGGATCCGCCCTCAAGAGACCCAGTACTTC
clone_size: NA; v_call: TRBV7-8; d_call: NA; j_call: TRBJ2-1; cdr3_aa: CASSLGREIWDNEQFF; cdr3_nt: TGTGCCAGCAGCTTAGGCCGGGAGATCTGGGACAATGAGCAGTTCTTC
clone_size: NA; v_call: TRBV5-8; d_call: TRBD2; j_call: TRBJ2-7; cdr3_aa: CASSSYGGRASYEQYF; cdr3_nt: TGTGCCAGCAGCTCGTATGGCGGGAGGGCCTCCTACGAGCAGTACTTC
clone_size: NA; v_call: TRBV7-9; d_call: NA; j_call: TRBJ1-2; cdr3_aa: CASSSGSLDYGYTF; cdr3_nt: TGTGCCAGCAGTTCCGGAAGTTTGGACTATGGCTACACCTTC
clone_size: NA; v_call: TRBV5-4; d_call: TRBD1; j_call: TRBJ2-5; cdr3_aa: CATVTRDRGRETQYF; cdr3_nt: TGTGCCACCGTCACGCGGGACAGGGGGAGAGAGACCCAGTACTTC
clone_size: few; v_call: TRBV6-5; d_call: NA; j_call: TRBJ1-1; cdr3_aa: CASSPRKAREAFF; cdr3_nt: TGTGCCAGCAGTCCCAGGAAGGCCAGGGAAGCTTTCTTT
clone_size: NA; v_call: TRBV7-9; d_call: NA; j_call: TRBJ2-7; cdr3_aa: CASSIGPGPRYF; cdr3_nt: TGTGCCAGCAGCATCGGACCCGGGCCTCGATACTTC